What follows are 20 T cell receptor beta chains derived from one specimen sequenced in a study of shared clonotypes between healthy human individuals. Positively selected for CCR7, the CD45RO-negative cells used as naive CD8 cells excluded terminally differentiated effector memory CD45RA+ cells. The data were produced by immunoSEQ multiplex PCR, yet TCRdb's version contains in-frame clones alone and is incomplete. The data hold around 1.9 million clones, with just over 90% observed a single time. Source material: naive CD8+ T cells from PBMCs. The receptors shown here come from a man aged 18 to 29 in good health. Some clones in this sample may be carry-over from other donors' samples.

V and J are TRBV6-5 and TRBJ2-7, with D maybe TRBD1 (6 bases). The germline V and J ends were trimmed by 7 bases and 2 bases, with 12 bases remaining between them. CDR3 length equals 13 residues. Germline-derived CDR1 and CDR2 are MNHEY and SVGAGI. CDR3 amino acids: CASIAGDTYEQYF. The CDR3 nucleotides are TGTGCCAGCATTGCAGGGGACACCTACGAGCAGTACTTC.

The CDR3 spells CASSLGINTEAFF. CDR3 nucleotide sequence: TGTGCCAGCAGCTTAGGGATCAACACTGAAGCTTTCTTT. The chain is built from TRBV28 and TRBJ1-1; D is undetermined. Germline V gene data show CDR1 as MDHEN and CDR2 as SYDVKM. Trimming took 6 bases from V and 2 from J, leaving 10 bases between them. The CDR3 totals 13 residues.

The chain carries TRBV9 and TRBJ2-2, with 9 bases matching TRBD1. In germline, CDR1 is SGDLS, CDR2 YYNGEE. V lost 0 bases and J lost 5; bases outside the gene matches: 5. The CDR3 loop spans 16 amino acids. The CDR3: CASSVAGQGGTGELFF. Here the CDR3 DNA reads TGTGCCAGCAGCGTAGCGGGACAGGGTGGAACCGGGGAGCTGTTTTTT.

The J gene is TRBJ2-1, the V gene TRBV29-1; 13 nucleotides align to TRBD2. CDR1 and CDR2 (germline): SQVTM, ANQGSEA. The CDR3 extends over 14 amino acids. J gave up 7 bases and V 7 bases, and 7 bases lay outside the gene matches. CDR3 DNA sequence: TGCAGCGGTGGACTAGCGGGAGCCTCAAATGAGCAGTTCTTC. Its protein product is CSGGLAGASNEQFF.

V and J are TRBV27 and TRBJ1-5, with D possibly matching TRBD1 (5 bases). The germline V and J ends were trimmed by 5 bases and 1 base, with 9 bases remaining between them. Germline CDR1 is MNHEY and CDR2 is SMNVEV (reference sequence). This CDR3 spans 14 amino acids. The CDR3 DNA is TGTGCCAGCAGTACCAGACAGAGCAATCAGCCCCAGCATTTT. It codes for CASSTRQSNQPQHF.

The rearrangement links TRBV28 to TRBJ1-6, with 7 bases aligning to TRBD1. The trim removed 6 bases at V and 4 bases at J, leaving 12 bases unmatched. This CDR3 comprises 17 residues. Germline values: CDR1 MDHEN, CDR2 SYDVKM. The CDR3: CASRRFQGGLYNSPLHF. The DNA for the CDR3 is TGTGCCAGCAGGCGTTTTCAGGGGGGCCTATATAATTCACCCCTCCACTTT.

The chain joins TRBV2 to TRBJ1-2; tentative D call: TRBD1 (5 bases). The CDR3 length is 14 residues. V was pared by 3 bases and J by 1 base, with 9 bases between. From germline, CDR1 is SNHLY and CDR2 FYNNEI. For the CDR3, the DNA is TGTGCCAGCAGTGAGGGGGGGAATAACTATGGCTACACCTTC. Its protein is CASSEGGNNYGYTF. Drawing the rest from reference TRBV2 and TRBJ1-2, the complete variable domain is EPEVTQTPSHQVTQMGQEVILRCVPISNHLYFYWYRQILGQKVEFLVSFYNNEISEKSEIFDDQFSVERPDGSNFTLKIRSTKLEDSAMYFCASSEGGNNYGYTFGSGTRLTVV.

For the CDR3, the DNA is TGTGCCAGCAGTTCACAGGGGCAGGACGAGCAGTACTTC. Its translation is CASSSQGQDEQYF. J is TRBJ2-7 and V is TRBV28; 7 bases are a match to TRBD1. Trimming cost V 4 bases and J 5 bases; bases outside gene matches: 5. Germline V gives CDR1 MDHEN, CDR2 SYDVKM. There are 13 residues in the CDR3.

CDR3 coding DNA: TGTGCCAGCAGCTCCCAACTAGCGGGAAGGGGCACAGATACGCAGTATTTT. This translates into CASSSQLAGRGTDTQYF. This chain joins TRBV7-8 and TRBJ2-3; the match to TRBD2 covers 10 bases. Losses at the gene ends were 4 bases for V and 1 base for J; bases not matched to a gene: 8. Germline values: CDR1 SGHVS, CDR2 FQNEAQ. This CDR3 region has 17 residues.

The genes are TRBV4-1 and TRBJ1-3; 10 bases are shared with TRBD1. The V gene end was trimmed by 4 bases and the J gene end by 0 bases; junction bases not matched to a gene: 3. Germline CDR1 is MGHRA and CDR2 is YSYEKL. The CDR3 is made up of 16 amino acids. The chain's CDR3 is CASSLTGGGSGNTIYF. The CDR3 region has the DNA TGCGCCAGCAGCCTGACAGGGGGCGGCTCTGGAAACACCATATATTTT.

This chain uses TRBV28 with TRBJ1-5; tentatively, D is TRBD1 (5 bases). Germline V lookup: CDR1 MDHEN, CDR2 SYDVKM. The CDR3 is 17 residues long. Between the trimmed V and J ends, which lost 5 bases and 1 base, there was a span of 18 bases. The CDR3 protein is CASSLGRLGLSNQPQHF. Written as DNA, the CDR3 is TGTGCCAGCAGTCTCGGTCGTCTGGGGCTCAGCAATCAGCCCCAGCATTTT. Based on the CDR3 plus reference TRBV28 and TRBJ1-5, the full variable domain is DVKVTQSSRYLVKRTGEKVFLECVQDMDHENMFWYRQDPGLGLRLIYFSYDVKMKEKGDIPEGYSVSREKKERFSLILESASTNQTSMYLCASSLGRLGLSNQPQHFGDGTRLSIL.

CDR3 bases: TGCGCCAGCAGCCATCGGTGGTGGGGGGACACCGGGGAGCTGTTTTTT. It yields the protein CASSHRWWGDTGELFF. The chain joins TRBV4-3 to TRBJ2-2; D possibly corresponds to TRBD2 (6 bases). Germline CDR1 LGHNA, CDR2 YSLEER. The CDR3 consists of 16 residues. V lost 3 bases to trimming and J lost 3 bases, with 14 bases between them.

V is TRBV19 and J is TRBJ2-1; 7 bases align to TRBD1. Germline values: CDR1 LNHDA, CDR2 SQIVND (reference sequence). The CDR3 covers 14 residues. J gave up 6 bases and V 3 bases, and 5 bases lay outside the gene matches. The CDR3 bases are TGTGCCAGTAGTATTGGGCGGACAGGCAATGAGCAGTTCTTC. Translation gives CASSIGRTGNEQFF.

V is TRBV5-6 and J is TRBJ2-3, with 7 bases aligning to TRBD1. CDR3 length equals 17 residues. Germline V gene data show CDR1 as SGHDT and CDR2 as YYEEEE. Trimming cost V 4 bases and J 2 bases; bases outside gene matches: 13. The CDR3 spells CASSLTGIPRSTDTQYF. CDR3 in DNA: TGTGCCAGCAGCCTGACAGGGATCCCTAGGTCCACAGATACGCAGTATTTT.

The V gene is TRBV7-9, the J gene TRBJ1-1; D is unclear. Deletions cut 4 bases from V and 5 bases from J, with 17 bases between. The germline gives CDR1 SEHNR, CDR2 FQNEAQ (reference sequence). The CDR3 contains 15 residues. In nucleotides, the CDR3 is TGTGCCAGCAGCTCCCCGGGGAGGGATTCGACTGAAGCTTTCTTT. Translating gives CASSSPGRDSTEAFF. Together with reference TRBV7-9 and TRBJ1-1, the CDR3 gives the full variable domain: DTGVSQNPRHKITKRGQNVTFRCDPISEHNRLYWYRQTLGQGPEFLTYFQNEAQLEKSRLLSDRFSAERPKGSFSTLEIQRTEQGDSAMYLCASSSPGRDSTEAFFGQGTRLTVV.

The chain employs TRBV6-6 and TRBJ1-1; D is undetermined. The CDR3 contains 12 residues. Trimming shortened V by 2 bases and J by 5 bases, and 6 bases separated the two germline ends. Germline assignment: CDR1 MNHNY and CDR2 SVGAGI (reference sequence). CDR3 loop: CASSYLATEAFF. The CDR3 DNA is TGTGCCAGCAGTTACCTCGCGACTGAAGCTTTCTTT.

V usage is TRBV30 and J usage is TRBJ1-3, with 7 bases lining up with TRBD1. Germline-derived CDR1 and CDR2 are GTSNPN and SVGIG (reference sequence). The V gene end was trimmed by 0 bases and the J gene end by 2 bases; junction bases not matched to a gene: 13. The length of the CDR3 is 18 residues. CDR3 residues: CAWSVRFRSGGPGNTIYF. The CDR3 nucleotides read TGTGCCTGGAGTGTACGCTTTCGGTCAGGGGGACCTGGAAACACCATATATTTT.

CDR3: CASIADFGQGAFEQYF. For the CDR3, the DNA is TGTGCCAGCATCGCGGATTTTGGGCAGGGGGCCTTCGAGCAGTACTTC. The genes are TRBV2 and TRBJ2-7; 8 nucleotides match TRBD1. The V and J ends lost 7 bases and 6 bases, in that order; junction bases with no gene match: 17. This CDR3 has 16 residues. Germline-derived CDR1 and CDR2 are SNHLY and FYNNEI.

V and J are TRBV27 and TRBJ2-2, with 9 bases identical to TRBD2. J was trimmed by 6 bases and V by 6 bases; bases with no gene match: 11. The CDR3 spans 16 residues. Germline loops: CDR1 MNHEY, CDR2 SMNVEV (reference sequence). CDR3 protein: CASSPSSGDAPGELFF. In DNA, the CDR3 is TGTGCCAGCAGCCCATCTAGCGGGGACGCACCCGGGGAGCTGTTTTTT.

This rearrangement joins TRBV28 to TRBJ2-1, with a possible D match to TRBD2 (6 bases). Trimming left V 6 bases short and J 8 bases short, with 23 bases between. CDR1 and CDR2 from the germline V gene are MDHEN and SYDVKM. This CDR3 has 16 amino acids. CDR3 region: CASSFERQDGGDEQFF. The DNA for the CDR3 is TGTGCCAGCAGCTTCGAGAGGCAGGACGGGGGAGATGAGCAGTTCTTC.